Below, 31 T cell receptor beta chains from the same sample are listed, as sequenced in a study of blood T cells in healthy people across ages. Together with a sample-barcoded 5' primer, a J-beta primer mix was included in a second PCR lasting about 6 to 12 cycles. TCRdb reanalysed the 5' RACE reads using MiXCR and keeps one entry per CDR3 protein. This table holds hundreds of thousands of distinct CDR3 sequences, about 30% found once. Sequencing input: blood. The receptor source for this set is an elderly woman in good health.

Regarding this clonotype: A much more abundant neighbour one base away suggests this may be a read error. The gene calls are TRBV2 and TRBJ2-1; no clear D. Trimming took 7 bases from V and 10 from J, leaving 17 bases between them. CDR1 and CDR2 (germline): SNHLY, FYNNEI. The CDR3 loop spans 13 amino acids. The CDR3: CASISRTANEQFF. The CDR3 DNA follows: TGTGCCAGCATCTCGCGGACGGCCAACGAGCAGTTCTTC.

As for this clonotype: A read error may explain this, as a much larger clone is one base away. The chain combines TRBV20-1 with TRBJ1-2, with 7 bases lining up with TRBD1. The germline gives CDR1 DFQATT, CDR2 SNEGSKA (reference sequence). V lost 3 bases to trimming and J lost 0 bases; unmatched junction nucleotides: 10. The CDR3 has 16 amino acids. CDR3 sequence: CSARKGDSASNYGYTF. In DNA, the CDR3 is TGCAGTGCTAGGAAAGGGGACAGTGCCTCTAACTATGGCTACACCTTC.

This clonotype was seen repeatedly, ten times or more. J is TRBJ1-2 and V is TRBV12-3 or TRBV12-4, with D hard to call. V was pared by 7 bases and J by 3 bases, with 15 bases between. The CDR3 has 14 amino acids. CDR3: CASIVSGFDYGYTF. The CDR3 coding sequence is TGTGCCAGCATTGTCTCGGGCTTTGACTATGGCTACACCTTC.

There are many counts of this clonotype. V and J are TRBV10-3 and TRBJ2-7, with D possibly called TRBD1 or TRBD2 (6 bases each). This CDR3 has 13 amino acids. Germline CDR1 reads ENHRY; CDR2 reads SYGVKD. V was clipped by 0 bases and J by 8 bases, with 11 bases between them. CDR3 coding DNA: TGTGCCATCAGTGAGTCGACAGGAGGGAAGCAGTACTTC. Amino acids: CAISESTGGKQYF.

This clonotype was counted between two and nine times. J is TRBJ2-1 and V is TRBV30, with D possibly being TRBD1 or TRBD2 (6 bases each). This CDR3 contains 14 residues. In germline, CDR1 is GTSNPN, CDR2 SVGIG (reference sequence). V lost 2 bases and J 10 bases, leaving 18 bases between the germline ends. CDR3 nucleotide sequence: TGTGCCTGGAGTAGGATCGAAGGGGGGAACGAGCAGTTCTTC. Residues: CAWSRIEGGNEQFF.

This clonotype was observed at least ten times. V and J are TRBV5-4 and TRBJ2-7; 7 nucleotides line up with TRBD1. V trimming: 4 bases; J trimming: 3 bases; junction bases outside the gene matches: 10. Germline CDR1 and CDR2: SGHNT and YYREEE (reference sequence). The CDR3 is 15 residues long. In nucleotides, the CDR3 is TGTGCCAGCAGCCGACCGGGACAGCGGAACTACGAGCAGTACTTC. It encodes CASSRPGQRNYEQYF.

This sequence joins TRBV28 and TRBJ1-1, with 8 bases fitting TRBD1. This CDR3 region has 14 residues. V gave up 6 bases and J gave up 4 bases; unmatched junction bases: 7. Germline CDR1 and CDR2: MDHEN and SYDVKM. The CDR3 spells CASRELTGGTEAFF. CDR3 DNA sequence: TGTGCCAGCAGGGAGTTAACAGGGGGCACTGAAGCTTTCTTT.

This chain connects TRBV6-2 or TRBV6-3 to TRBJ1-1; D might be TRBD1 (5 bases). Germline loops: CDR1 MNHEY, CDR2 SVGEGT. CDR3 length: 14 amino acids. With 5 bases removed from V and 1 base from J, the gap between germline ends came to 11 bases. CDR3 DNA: TGTGCCAGCAGTGAACAGGACACGAACACTGAAGCTTTCTTT. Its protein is CASSEQDTNTEAFF.

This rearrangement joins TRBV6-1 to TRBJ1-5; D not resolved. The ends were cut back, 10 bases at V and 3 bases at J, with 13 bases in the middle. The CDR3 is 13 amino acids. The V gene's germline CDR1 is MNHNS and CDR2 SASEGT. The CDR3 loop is CATGRTSNQPQHF. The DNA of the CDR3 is TGTGCCACTGGACGGACTTCCAATCAGCCCCAGCATTTT.

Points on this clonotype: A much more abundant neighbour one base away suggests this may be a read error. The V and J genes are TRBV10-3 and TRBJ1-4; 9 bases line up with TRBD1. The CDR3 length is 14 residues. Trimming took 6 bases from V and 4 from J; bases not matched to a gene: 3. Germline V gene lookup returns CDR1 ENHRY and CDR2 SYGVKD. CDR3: CAIRTGGYNEKLFF. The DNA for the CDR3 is TGTGCCATCAGGACAGGGGGATATAATGAAAAACTGTTTTTT.

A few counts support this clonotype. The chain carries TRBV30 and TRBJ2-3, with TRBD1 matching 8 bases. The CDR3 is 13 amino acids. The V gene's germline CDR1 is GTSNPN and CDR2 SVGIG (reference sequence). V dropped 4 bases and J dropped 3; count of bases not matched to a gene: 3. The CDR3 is CAWTGGVTDTQYF. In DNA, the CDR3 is TGTGCCTGGACAGGGGGCGTGACAGATACGCAGTATTTT.

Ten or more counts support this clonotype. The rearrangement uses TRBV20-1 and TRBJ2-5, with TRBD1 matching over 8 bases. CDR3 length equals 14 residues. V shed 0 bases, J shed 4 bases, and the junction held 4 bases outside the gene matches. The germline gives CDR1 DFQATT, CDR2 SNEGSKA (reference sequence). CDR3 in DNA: TGCAGTGCTAGAGACCTCAGGGGGCTAGAGACCCAGTACTTC. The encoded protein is CSARDLRGLETQYF.

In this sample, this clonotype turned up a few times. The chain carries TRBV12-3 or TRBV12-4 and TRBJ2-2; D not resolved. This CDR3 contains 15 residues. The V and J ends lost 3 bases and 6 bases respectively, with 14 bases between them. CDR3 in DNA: TGTGCCAGCAGTTTTCGCGTCATAAGGGCCGGGGAGCTGTTTTTT. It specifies CASSFRVIRAGELFF.

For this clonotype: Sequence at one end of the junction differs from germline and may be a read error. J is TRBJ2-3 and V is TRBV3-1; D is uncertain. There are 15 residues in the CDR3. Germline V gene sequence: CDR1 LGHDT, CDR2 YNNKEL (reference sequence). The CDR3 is CASSQDGIATDTRYF. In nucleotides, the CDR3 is TGTGCCAGCAGCCAAGATGGGATAGCTACAGATACGCGGTATTTT.

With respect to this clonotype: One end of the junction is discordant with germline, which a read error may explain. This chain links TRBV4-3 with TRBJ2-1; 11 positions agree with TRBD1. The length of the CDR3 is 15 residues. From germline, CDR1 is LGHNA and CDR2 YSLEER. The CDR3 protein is CASSQPGQGVNEQCF. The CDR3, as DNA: TGCGCCAGCAGCCAGCCGGGACAGGGGGTCAATGAGCAGTGCTTC.

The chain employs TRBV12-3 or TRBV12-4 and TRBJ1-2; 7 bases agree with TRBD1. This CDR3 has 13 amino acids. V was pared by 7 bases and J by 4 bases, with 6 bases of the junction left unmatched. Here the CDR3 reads CASTLDRIYGYTF. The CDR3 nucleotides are TGTGCCAGCACCCTGGACAGGATCTATGGCTACACCTTC.

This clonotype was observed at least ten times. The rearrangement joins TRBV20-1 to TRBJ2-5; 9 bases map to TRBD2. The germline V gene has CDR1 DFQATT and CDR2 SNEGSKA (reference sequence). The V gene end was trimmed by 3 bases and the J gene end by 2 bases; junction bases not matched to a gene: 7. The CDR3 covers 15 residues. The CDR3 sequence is CSASSAGGSQETQYF. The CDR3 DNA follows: TGCAGTGCTAGCTCAGCGGGGGGCTCACAAGAGACCCAGTACTTC.

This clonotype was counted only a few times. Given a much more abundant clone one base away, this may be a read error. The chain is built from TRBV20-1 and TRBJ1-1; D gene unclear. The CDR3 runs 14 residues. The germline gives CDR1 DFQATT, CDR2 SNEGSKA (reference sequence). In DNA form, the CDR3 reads TGCAGTGCTGGAGAGGGAGGGATGAACACTGAAGCTTTCTTT. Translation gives CSAGEGGMNTEAFF.

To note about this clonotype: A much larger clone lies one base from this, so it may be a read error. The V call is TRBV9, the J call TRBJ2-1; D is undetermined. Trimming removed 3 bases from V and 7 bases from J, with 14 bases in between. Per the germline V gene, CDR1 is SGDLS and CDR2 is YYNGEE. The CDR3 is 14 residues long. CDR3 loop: CASSAPVIGNEQFF. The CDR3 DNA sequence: TGTGCCAGCAGCGCACCAGTGATAGGTAATGAGCAGTTCTTC.

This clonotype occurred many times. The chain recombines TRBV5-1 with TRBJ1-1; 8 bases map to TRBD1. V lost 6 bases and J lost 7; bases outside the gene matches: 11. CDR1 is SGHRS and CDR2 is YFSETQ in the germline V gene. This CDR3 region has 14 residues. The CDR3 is CASKETGAGNEAFF. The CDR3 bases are TGCGCCAGCAAGGAGACAGGGGCCGGAAATGAAGCTTTCTTT.

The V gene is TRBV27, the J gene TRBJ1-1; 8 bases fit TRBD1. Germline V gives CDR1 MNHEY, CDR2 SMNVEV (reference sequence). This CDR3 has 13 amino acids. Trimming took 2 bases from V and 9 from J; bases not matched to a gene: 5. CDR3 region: CASSLGQGAKAFF. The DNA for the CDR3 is TGTGCCAGCAGTTTAGGGCAGGGGGCTAAAGCTTTCTTT.

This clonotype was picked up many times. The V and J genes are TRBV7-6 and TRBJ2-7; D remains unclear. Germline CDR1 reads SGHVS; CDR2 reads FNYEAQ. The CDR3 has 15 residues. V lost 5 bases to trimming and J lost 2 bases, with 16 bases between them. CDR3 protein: CASSPYEVATYEQYF. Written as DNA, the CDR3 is TGTGCCAGCAGCCCGTATGAGGTAGCCACCTACGAGCAGTACTTC.

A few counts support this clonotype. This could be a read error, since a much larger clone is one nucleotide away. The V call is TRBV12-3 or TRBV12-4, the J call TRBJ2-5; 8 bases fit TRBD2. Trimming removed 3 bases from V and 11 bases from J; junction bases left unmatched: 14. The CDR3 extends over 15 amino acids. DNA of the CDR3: TGTGCCAGCAGTTTCCCCTCGGGGGGGCGCAATGAGCAGTACTTC. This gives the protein CASSFPSGGRNEQYF.

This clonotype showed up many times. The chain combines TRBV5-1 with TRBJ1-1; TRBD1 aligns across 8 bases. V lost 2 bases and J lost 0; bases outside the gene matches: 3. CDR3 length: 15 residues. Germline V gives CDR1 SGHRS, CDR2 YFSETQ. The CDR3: CASSLRQGMNTEAFF. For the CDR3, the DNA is TGCGCCAGCAGCTTAAGACAGGGGATGAACACTGAAGCTTTCTTT. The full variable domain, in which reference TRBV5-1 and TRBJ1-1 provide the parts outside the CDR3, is KAGVTQTPRYLIKTRGQQVTLSCSPISGHRSVSWYQQTPGQGLQFLFEYFSETQRNKGNFPGRFSGRQFSNSRSEMNVSTLELGDSALYLCASSLRQGMNTEAFFGQGTRLTVV.

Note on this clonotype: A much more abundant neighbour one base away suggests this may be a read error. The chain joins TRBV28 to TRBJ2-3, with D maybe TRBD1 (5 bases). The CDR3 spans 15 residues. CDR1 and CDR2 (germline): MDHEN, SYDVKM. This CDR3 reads CASSLWGQSTDAQYF. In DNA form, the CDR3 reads TGTGCCAGCAGTTTATGGGGGCAAAGCACAGATGCGCAGTATTTT.

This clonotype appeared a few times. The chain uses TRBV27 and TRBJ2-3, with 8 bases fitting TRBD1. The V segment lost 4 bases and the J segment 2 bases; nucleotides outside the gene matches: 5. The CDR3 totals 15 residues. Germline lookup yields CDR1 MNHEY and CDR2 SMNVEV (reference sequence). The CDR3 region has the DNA TGTGCCAGCAGTTCCTGGACAGGGAACACAGATACGCAGTATTTT. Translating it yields CASSSWTGNTDTQYF.

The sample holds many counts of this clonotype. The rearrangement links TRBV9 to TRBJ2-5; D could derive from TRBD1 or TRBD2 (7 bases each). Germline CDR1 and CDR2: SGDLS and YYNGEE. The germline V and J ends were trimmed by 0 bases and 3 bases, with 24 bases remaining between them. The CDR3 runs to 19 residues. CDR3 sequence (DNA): TGTGCCAGCAGCGTAGAGGGAGGGACAGTAAAGCCTCGGAAAGAGACCCAGTACTTC. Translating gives CASSVEGGTVKPRKETQYF.

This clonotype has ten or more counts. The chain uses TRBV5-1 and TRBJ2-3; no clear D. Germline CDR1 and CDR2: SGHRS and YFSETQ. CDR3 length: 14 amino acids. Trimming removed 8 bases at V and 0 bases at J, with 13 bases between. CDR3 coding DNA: TGCGCCAGTGGGCTGGTGACTAGCACAGATACGCAGTATTTT. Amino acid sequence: CASGLVTSTDTQYF.

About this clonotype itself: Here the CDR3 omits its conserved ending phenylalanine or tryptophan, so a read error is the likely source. The chain's CDR3 is CSARDGGAFYNEQYL. In DNA, the CDR3 is TGCAGTGCTAGAGATGGGGGGGCATTTTACAATGAGCAGTACTTA. V is TRBV20-1 and J is TRBJ2-7; the D gene is possibly TRBD2 (7 bases). Germline V gene lookup returns CDR1 DFQATT and CDR2 SNEGSKA (reference sequence). Trimming took off 0 bases at V and 7 bases at J, with 19 bases between the two ends. The CDR3 length is 15 residues.

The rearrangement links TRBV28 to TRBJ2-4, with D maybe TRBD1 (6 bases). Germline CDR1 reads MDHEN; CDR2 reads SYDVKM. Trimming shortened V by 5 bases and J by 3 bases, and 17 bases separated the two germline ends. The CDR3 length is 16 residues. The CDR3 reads CASSPHTGSVKNIQYF. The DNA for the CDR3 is TGTGCCAGCAGTCCACATACAGGGTCTGTCAAAAACATTCAGTACTTC.

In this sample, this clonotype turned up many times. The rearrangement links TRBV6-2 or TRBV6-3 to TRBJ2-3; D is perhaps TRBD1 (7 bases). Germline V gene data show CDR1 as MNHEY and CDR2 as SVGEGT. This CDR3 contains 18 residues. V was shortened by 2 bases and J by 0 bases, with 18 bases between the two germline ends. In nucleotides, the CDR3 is TGTGCCAGCAGTTACCCCGTCCGCGGGACAGCAAGCACAGATACGCAGTATTTT. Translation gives CASSYPVRGTASTDTQYF.